These 13 T cell receptor beta chains were all obtained from the same sample, sequenced in a study of T-cell memory formation after mild COVID-19. TCRdb re-called the 5' RACE reads through MiXCR, storing one row per CDR3 protein. Of some 290,000 distinct CDR3 sequences listed, around 15% were seen once; the top ten hold roughly 24%. Sequenced: PBMCs or a T cell subset sorted from them (not recorded which). These receptors all stem from a young man who had mild COVID-19 (a few samples of this study predate the infection). Cell type and time point are not known.

The genes are TRBV29-1 and TRBJ1-3; the D gene is possibly TRBD1 (6 bases). The CDR3 spans 15 residues. V lost 7 bases and J 2 bases, leaving 18 bases between the germline ends. The germline gives CDR1 SQVTM, CDR2 ANQGSEA. The CDR3 loop reads CSASVGQPPGNTIYF. The CDR3 DNA is TGCAGCGCCTCAGTTGGACAGCCTCCTGGAAACACCATATATTTT.

The J gene is TRBJ2-7, the V gene TRBV29-1; D ambiguous. The CDR3 consists of 13 residues. V was cut by 2 bases and J by 0 bases, with 8 bases left in between. Germline loops: CDR1 SQVTM, CDR2 ANQGSEA. CDR3 nucleotides: TGCAGCGTTGAACAGCCCAACTCCTACGAGCAGTACTTC. As protein: CSVEQPNSYEQYF.

The genes are TRBV7-9 and TRBJ1-2; D might be TRBD1 (6 bases). CDR1 and CDR2 (germline): SEHNR, FQNEAQ (reference sequence). The CDR3 covers 11 residues. The V gene lost 4 bases and the J gene lost 8 bases, with 8 bases spanning the gap. The CDR3 loop is CASSSQGGYTF. The CDR3 DNA sequence: TGTGCCAGCAGCTCACAGGGCGGCTACACCTTC.

This clonotype came up many times. V gene TRBV20-1 combines with J gene TRBJ2-7; D is uncertain. This CDR3 region has 12 residues. V was shortened by 6 bases and J by 1 base, with 10 bases between the two germline ends. The germline V gene has CDR1 DFQATT and CDR2 SNEGSKA (reference sequence). DNA for the CDR3: TGCAGTGCCCTGGTCCCATCCTACGAGCAGTACTTC. The encoded protein is CSALVPSYEQYF.

This clonotype came up a few times. The CDR3 coding sequence is TGTGCCAGCAGCCCAGGGGACAGGCCCTCCTATGGCTACACCTTC. Protein product: CASSPGDRPSYGYTF. This rearrangement joins TRBV7-2 to TRBJ1-2, with 8 bases lining up with TRBD1. Unmatched junction bases numbered 9, after V lost 5 bases and J lost 4 bases. Germline V lookup: CDR1 SGHTA, CDR2 FQGNSA. This CDR3 comprises 15 residues.

The chain links TRBV7-2 to TRBJ2-5, with TRBD2 as a possible D gene (6 bases). The germline V and J ends were trimmed by 5 bases and 5 bases, with 15 bases remaining between them. CDR3 length: 14 residues. Germline V gene sequence: CDR1 SGHTA, CDR2 FQGNSA. CDR3: CASSLRSSGETQYF. For the CDR3, the DNA is TGTGCCAGCAGCCTCCGGTCGAGCGGGGAGACCCAGTACTTC.

The rearrangement links TRBV7-8 to TRBJ2-3, with TRBD2 as a possible D gene (5 bases). V dropped 0 bases and J dropped 1 base, with 8 bases sitting between them. Germline-derived CDR1 and CDR2 are SGHVS and FQNEAQ. The CDR3 loop spans 15 amino acids. The CDR3 loop reads CASSLALRGTDTQYF. The CDR3 DNA follows: TGTGCCAGCAGCTTAGCCCTGCGGGGCACAGATACGCAGTATTTT.

This clonotype was observed a few times. The J gene is TRBJ1-2, the V gene TRBV5-1, with D maybe TRBD1 (5 bases). The germline CDR1 and CDR2 sequences are SGHRS and YFSETQ. The ends were cut back, 0 bases at V and 2 bases at J, with 11 bases in the middle. CDR3 length: 15 residues. The CDR3 nucleotides read TGCGCCAGCAGCTTGGTGACCAGGGAGAACTATGGCTACACCTTC. Its translation is CASSLVTRENYGYTF. The entire variable domain, with the rest obtained from reference TRBV5-1 and TRBJ1-2, is as follows: KAGVTQTPRYLIKTRGQQVTLSCSPISGHRSVSWYQQTPGQGLQFLFEYFSETQRNKGNFPGRFSGRQFSNSRSEMNVSTLELGDSALYLCASSLVTRENYGYTFGSGTRLTVV.

This chain links TRBV2 with TRBJ2-5; 8 bases agree with TRBD2. With V trimmed by 6 bases and J by 4 bases, 10 bases remained unmatched. The CDR3 is made up of 15 amino acids. CDR1 and CDR2 from the germline V gene are SNHLY and FYNNEI. The chain's CDR3 is CASSVSGTRIETQYF. CDR3 nucleotides: TGTGCCAGCAGCGTCTCCGGGACTAGGATAGAGACCCAGTACTTC.

The chain combines TRBV7-2 with TRBJ1-1; D gene uncertain. Per germline, CDR1 SGHTA and CDR2 FQGNSA. This CDR3 is built from 15 residues. V shed 6 bases and J shed 0 bases, with 14 bases lying between them. This CDR3 reads CASRANSVLNTEAFF. The CDR3 nucleotides read TGTGCCAGCAGAGCCAACTCAGTACTGAACACTGAAGCTTTCTTT.

The table lists this clonotype with a few counts. This chain uses TRBV7-6 with TRBJ2-3; 8 bases are a match to TRBD1. Looked up from germline, CDR1 is SGHVS and CDR2 is FNYEAQ. The V and J ends lost 6 bases and 4 bases, in that order; junction bases with no gene match: 6. This CDR3 comprises 14 residues. The CDR3 DNA reads TGTGCCAGCAGTCACAGGGGGAGCGCAGATACGCAGTATTTT. Translated: CASSHRGSADTQYF.

J is TRBJ1-1 and V is TRBV7-2, with D possibly TRBD1 on 6 matching bases. The V end was cut by 1 base, the J end by 6 bases, with 15 bases between. The CDR3 covers 15 residues. The germline CDR1 and CDR2 sequences are SGHTA and FQGNSA. The DNA for the CDR3 is TGTGCCAGCAGCTTAGGCAGCTGGGGGGGCCCTGAAGCTTTCTTT. Translated, it gives CASSLGSWGGPEAFF.

This clonotype was observed a few times. This chain uses TRBV20-1 with TRBJ2-2; 7 bases align to TRBD2. The J segment lost 5 bases and the V segment lost 6 bases, leaving 12 bases of the junction unmatched. There are 15 residues in the CDR3. Germline CDR1 and CDR2: DFQATT and SNEGSKA (reference sequence). The CDR3: CSARPRQGGTGELFF. CDR3 nucleotide sequence: TGCAGTGCCAGGCCGCGCCAGGGAGGGACCGGGGAGCTGTTTTTT.